This T cell receptor beta chain was observed in a study of cytomegalovirus exposure and HLA in healthy donors. Broader study findings: The availability of immune exposure information extended only to CMV serostatus. As confirmed in vitro, a few CMV-associated chains were specific for CMV antigens. It was shown in a later analysis that HLA-associated TCR beta chains were more clonally expanded than other, equally common chains.

Unrecorded immune exposure was likely among donors, who were nominally healthy when sampled. Germline V lookup: CDR1 SGHNT, CDR2 YENEEA. The V and J ends lost 0 bases and 0 bases, in that order; junction bases with no gene match: 5. This CDR3 region has 16 residues. Use of 60 Vbeta and 13 Jbeta primers characterized the PCR. TCRdb's copy holds only in-frame clones and misses some; the assay was immunoSEQ multiplex PCR. The sample shows some 170,000 clones, around four fifths of them seen only once. As to this clone: What it binds is not known.

The V and J genes are TRBV11-3 and TRBJ2-7; 7 bases fit TRBD2. Specimen: PBMCs. The TCR sequence derives from a man aged 45 to 65 in good health and CMV-seropositive. CDR3: CASSLDREDGSYEQYF. CDR3 coding DNA: TGTGCCAGCAGCTTAGACCGGGAGGATGGCTCCTACGAGCAGTACTTC.